One sample yielded the 23 T cell receptor beta chains listed below, sequenced in a study of control samples from healthy donors and cancer patients. Libraries were prepared by immunoSEQ multiplex PCR; TCRdb keeps only in-frame clonotypes and omits some of them. The sample holds 89,000 or so clones, approximately 89% seen once. The sample comprised blood. These receptors all stem from a man in his forties or fifties in good health.

V is TRBV29-1 and J is TRBJ2-7; D possibly matches TRBD1 or TRBD2 (5 bases each). Germline V CDR1 and CDR2: SQVTM, ANQGSEA. The CDR3 loop spans 13 amino acids. The germline V and J ends were trimmed by 1 base and 3 bases, with 10 bases remaining between them. DNA of the CDR3: TGCAGCGTTGAAGTGGGGACCATCTACGAGCAGTACTTC. It is translated as CSVEVGTIYEQYF.

This chain connects TRBV7-2 to TRBJ2-3; 8 bases are shared with TRBD2. Germline V CDR1 and CDR2: SGHTA, FQGNSA. The CDR3 totals 15 residues. Trimming at V came to 2 bases and at J to 2 bases, leaving 3 bases not matched to a gene. CDR3 bases: TGTGCCAGCAGCTTACGGCGGGAGGACACAGATACGCAGTATTTT. Translating gives CASSLRREDTDTQYF.

The rearrangement joins TRBV7-8 to TRBJ1-4; no clear D gene. V lost 4 bases to trimming and J lost 2 bases, with 8 bases between them. The CDR3 sequence is 14 residues long. CDR1 is SGHVS, CDR2 FQNEAQ, per germline. The CDR3 here is CASSSRPTNEKLFF. The CDR3 bases are TGTGCCAGCAGCTCCCGCCCGACTAATGAAAAACTGTTTTTT.

V and J are TRBV29-1 and TRBJ1-6, with D unclear. This CDR3 is 12 amino acids long. Germline V CDR1 and CDR2: SQVTM, ANQGSEA. V was cut by 6 bases and J by 10 bases, with 13 bases left in between. Written as DNA, the CDR3 is TGCAGCGTAAGAGAGGGAGAATCACCCCTCCACTTT. It translates to CSVREGESPLHF.

The rearrangement joins TRBV13 to TRBJ1-5; perhaps TRBD1 as D (5 bases). The CDR3 runs 12 residues. V was clipped by 6 bases and J by 4 bases, with 7 bases between them. Per the germline V gene, CDR1 is PRHDT and CDR2 is FYEKMQ (reference sequence). The CDR3 loop reads CASSGGNQPQHF. CDR3 sequence (DNA): TGTGCCAGCAGTGGGGGGAATCAGCCCCAGCATTTT.

V usage is TRBV29-1 and J usage is TRBJ1-5; D unclear. CDR1 and CDR2 from the germline V gene are SQVTM and ANQGSEA. This CDR3 comprises 13 residues. Trimming stripped 1 base from V and 7 bases from J, with 11 bases between. CDR3 residues: CSVEVGPGQPQHF. CDR3 DNA: TGCAGCGTTGAAGTAGGGCCAGGCCAGCCCCAGCATTTT.

The rearrangement uses TRBV27 and TRBJ1-1, with 7 bases identical to TRBD1. CDR3 length: 15 amino acids. Germline values: CDR1 MNHEY, CDR2 SMNVEV (reference sequence). V lost 6 bases to trimming and J lost 1 base; unmatched junction nucleotides: 8. DNA for the CDR3: TGTGCCAGCAGCCCCGACAGGGATTGGAACACTGAAGCTTTCTTT. This encodes CASSPDRDWNTEAFF.

The CDR3 loop reads CASSDGERVQYF. CDR3 DNA sequence: TGTGCCAGCAGTGATGGGGAACGGGTACAGTACTTC. This chain links TRBV2 with TRBJ2-7; D ambiguous. The V end lost 3 bases, the J end lost 10 bases, and 13 bases lay between the germline ends. The CDR3 is made up of 12 amino acids. Germline CDR1 is SNHLY and CDR2 is FYNNEI.

A few counts support this clone. The V call is TRBV6-5, the J call TRBJ1-5; D ambiguous. The germline gives CDR1 MNHEY, CDR2 SVGAGI. Trimming removed 10 bases from V and 8 bases from J, with 9 bases in between. This CDR3 region has 10 residues. DNA for the CDR3: TGTGCCAACCCTTGGAAGCCCCAGCATTTT. Protein sequence: CANPWKPQHF.

The CDR3 protein is CASSRTGGADIQYF. In DNA, the CDR3 is TGTGCCAGCAGCCGGACAGGGGGCGCCGACATTCAGTACTTC. The chain joins TRBV5-4 to TRBJ2-4; 11 nucleotides line up with TRBD1. Looked up from germline, CDR1 is SGHNT and CDR2 is YYREEE (reference sequence). The J segment lost 8 bases and the V segment lost 4 bases, leaving 5 bases of the junction unmatched. The CDR3 length is 14 residues.

The gene calls are TRBV4-2 and TRBJ2-7; tentatively, D is TRBD2 (6 bases). The assigned J gene may be wrong: the sequence end matches TRBJ2-1 better. This CDR3 is 13 amino acids long. Germline assignment: CDR1 LGHNA and CDR2 YNFKEQ. This CDR3 is CASSPPGDNEQFF. Written as DNA, the CDR3 is TGTGCCAGCAGCCCACCGGGGGACAATGAGCAGTTCTTC.

The chain links TRBV7-2 to TRBJ2-7; a weak D match, TRBD2 (6 bases). The CDR3 totals 14 residues. Trimming cost V 4 bases and J 7 bases, with 17 bases left between them. Germline CDR1 and CDR2: SGHTA and FQGNSA. The CDR3 DNA sequence: TGTGCCAGCAGCTCGGGACCGGGAGTCGGGGAGCAGTACTTC. As protein: CASSSGPGVGEQYF.

The J gene is TRBJ1-1, the V gene TRBV13; tentative D call: TRBD1 (6 bases). CDR3 length: 14 residues. The ends were cut back, 5 bases at V and 4 bases at J, with 14 bases in the middle. Germline V lookup: CDR1 PRHDT, CDR2 FYEKMQ (reference sequence). CDR3 in amino acids: CASSVFGGGTEAFF. Here the CDR3 DNA reads TGTGCCAGCAGCGTATTCGGAGGGGGCACTGAAGCTTTCTTT.

CDR3 coding DNA: TGTGCCATCAGTGGTGTCACCGCGGGCAATGAGCAGTTCTTC. Its protein is CAISGVTAGNEQFF. The V call is TRBV10-3, the J call TRBJ2-1; D possibly corresponds to TRBD2 (5 bases). The germline gives CDR1 ENHRY, CDR2 SYGVKD. The CDR3 contains 14 residues. V was cut by 4 bases and J by 6 bases, with 13 bases left in between.

About this clone itself: At the DNA level, this CDR3 is encoded by other sequences in the same sample as well. This chain uses TRBV15 with TRBJ1-1; D uncertain. This CDR3 comprises 13 residues. Per the germline V gene, CDR1 is LNHNV and CDR2 is YYDKDF (reference sequence). The V end lost 0 bases, the J end lost 1 base, and 3 bases lay between the germline ends. The CDR3 loop reads CATSRDRNTEAFF. In DNA, the CDR3 is TGTGCCACCAGCAGAGATCGGAACACTGAAGCTTTCTTT. The entire variable domain, with the rest obtained from reference TRBV15 and TRBJ1-1, is as follows: DAMVIQNPRYQVTQFGKPVTLSCSQTLNHNVMYWYQQKSSQAPKLLFHYYDKDFNNEADTPDNFQSRRPNTSFCFLDIRSPGLGDTAMYLCATSRDRNTEAFFGQGTRLTVV.

This sequence joins TRBV30 and TRBJ2-2; D not resolved. V lost 1 base and J lost 6, with 3 bases in between. The CDR3 has 11 residues. Germline V CDR1 and CDR2: GTSNPN, SVGIG (reference sequence). For the CDR3, the DNA is TGTGCCTGGAGTGGTCCCGGGGAGCTGTTTTTT. This translates into CAWSGPGELFF.

The chain combines TRBV5-1 with TRBJ2-5; 8 bases align to TRBD1. The CDR3 has 14 amino acids. Germline loops: CDR1 SGHRS, CDR2 YFSETQ. V shed 4 bases and J 5 bases; nucleotides not matched to a gene: 7. In nucleotides, the CDR3 is TGCGCCAGCAGCAAGGACAGGGCTGTGGAGACCCAGTACTTC. Residues: CASSKDRAVETQYF.

The chain links TRBV27 to TRBJ1-5, with D unresolved. This CDR3 region has 14 residues. The germline V gene encodes CDR1 MNHEY and CDR2 SMNVEV (reference sequence). Trimming stripped 6 bases from V and 7 bases from J, with 16 bases between. The CDR3, as DNA: TGTGCCAGCAGGCCGGCCGGCTTAAGCCAGCCCCAGCATTTT. This sequence encodes CASRPAGLSQPQHF.

This chain links TRBV7-9 with TRBJ1-2; 7 nucleotides line up with TRBD1. With V trimmed by 5 bases and J by 2 bases, 5 bases remained unmatched. Germline CDR1 SEHNR, CDR2 FQNEAQ (reference sequence). The CDR3 is 14 residues long. CDR3 DNA: TGTGCCAGCAGCACTGGGACAGCCAACTATGGCTACACCTTC. Translation: CASSTGTANYGYTF.

The V and J genes are TRBV4-2 and TRBJ2-7, with 11 bases lining up with TRBD2. V trimming: 4 bases; J trimming: 0 bases; junction bases outside the gene matches: 2. The CDR3 runs to 15 residues. In germline, CDR1 is LGHNA, CDR2 YNFKEQ. As DNA, the CDR3 is TGTGCCAGCAGCCCCGGGACTAGCGGCTCCTACGAGCAGTACTTC. This translates into CASSPGTSGSYEQYF.

The chain uses TRBV7-2 and TRBJ1-4, with TRBD1 identical over 7 bases. After removal of 5 bases from V and 7 bases from J, the junction contained 10 bases not matched to a gene. This CDR3 has 15 residues. Germline V CDR1 and CDR2: SGHTA, FQGNSA. As DNA, the CDR3 is TGTGCCAGCAGCCTGCCTCAGGGGGGTAGTGAAAAACTGTTTTTT. Protein: CASSLPQGGSEKLFF.

The chain recombines TRBV7-2 with TRBJ2-7; D uncertain. This CDR3 spans 15 amino acids. V was cut by 0 bases and J by 3 bases, with 12 bases left in between. The germline CDR1 and CDR2 sequences are SGHTA and FQGNSA. The CDR3, as DNA: TGTGCCAGCAGCTTAGCCGGACGGCCCGACTACGAGCAGTACTTC. This gives the protein CASSLAGRPDYEQYF.

This rearrangement joins TRBV12-3 or TRBV12-4 to TRBJ1-4; no clear D gene. The CDR3 sequence is 13 residues long. Trimming removed 3 bases at V and 5 bases at J, with 7 bases between. The CDR3 is CASSFNPNEKLFF. The CDR3, as DNA: TGTGCCAGCAGTTTTAACCCGAATGAAAAACTGTTTTTT.